This is a list of T cell receptor beta chains from one sample in a study of blood T cell repertoires in COVID-19. The method was immunoSEQ multiplex PCR; TCRdb's version includes in-frame clones alone and lacks a portion of them. Of about 87,000 clones listed, about 83% are singletons. Sequenced input: peripheral blood. The receptors were sampled from a woman in her seventies with acute or convalescent COVID-19. The CDR3 runs from the conserved cysteine through the conserved F or W. The D gene is left open where the match is weak. Size is omitted from some rows. Given values are once, few, many or a class for expanded clones.

clone size | D gene | J gene | V gene | CDR3 length | CDR3 protein | CDR3 DNA
NA | NA | TRBJ2-5 | TRBV20-1 | 11 | CSARDRETQYF | TGCAGTGCTAGAGACAGGGAGACCCAGTACTTC
NA | NA | TRBJ1-1 | TRBV5-1 | 14 | CASSLFGESDEAFF | TGCGCCAGCAGCTTGTTCGGGGAGTCTGATGAAGCTTTCTTT
NA | NA | TRBJ2-5 | TRBV25-1 | 14 | CASSEFEQRETQYF | TGTGCCAGCAGTGAATTTGAGCAGCGGGAGACCCAGTACTTC
few | NA | TRBJ2-7 | TRBV30 | 14 | CAWSVVGVEGEQYF | TGTGCCTGGAGTGTAGTCGGGGTCGAGGGCGAGCAGTACTTC
NA | TRBD1 | TRBJ1-5 | TRBV4-1 | 17 | CASREGRTGWVLQPQHF | TGCGCCAGCAGGGAGGGGAGGACAGGTTGGGTGTTGCAGCCCCAGCATTTT
few | NA | TRBJ1-3 | TRBV2 | 15 | CASRHRALTGNTIYF | TGTGCCAGCAGACACAGGGCGCTAACTGGAAACACCATATATTTT
once | NA | TRBJ2-3 | TRBV27 | 15 | CASSLIRGGTDTQYF | TGTGCCAGCAGTTTAATCCGGGGTGGTACAGATACGCAGTATTTT
NA | NA | TRBJ2-5 | TRBV30 | 12 | CAWSVQSETQYF | TGTGCCTGGAGTGTACAATCGGAGACCCAGTACTTC
NA | NA | TRBJ1-5 | TRBV20-1 | 12 | CSASMRDQPQHF | TGCAGTGCTAGTATGAGAGATCAGCCCCAGCATTTT
NA | TRBD2 | TRBJ2-1 | TRBV28 | 15 | CASSLGSGGPNEQFF | TGTGCCAGCAGTTTAGGTAGCGGGGGGCCCAATGAGCAGTTCTTC
few | NA | TRBJ2-1 | TRBV19 | 16 | CASKGLGGGQYNEQFF | TGTGCCAGTAAGGGGCTAGGCGGGGGACAATACAATGAGCAGTTCTTC
NA | TRBD1 | TRBJ2-7 | TRBV11-2 | 14 | CASSFGQGDYEQYF | TGTGCCAGCAGCTTCGGGCAGGGGGACTACGAGCAGTACTTC
few | TRBD2 | TRBJ2-1 | TRBV2 | 12 | CASSGGSHEQFF | TGTGCCAGCAGCGGGGGGAGCCATGAGCAGTTCTTC
NA | NA | TRBJ2-3 | TRBV7-9 | 15 | CASSLSHGVTDTQYF | TGTGCCAGCAGCTTATCACACGGGGTTACAGATACGCAGTATTTT
NA | TRBD2 | TRBJ2-3 | TRBV9 | 17 | CASSPRQRGGRTDTQYF | TGTGCCAGCAGCCCGCGACAGCGGGGGGGCAGGACAGATACGCAGTATTTT
NA | TRBD2 | TRBJ2-2 | TRBV7-9 | 17 | CASSSSLAGGLTGELFF | TGTGCCAGCAGCTCCTCTCTAGCGGGGGGGCTAACCGGGGAGCTGTTTTTT
NA | NA | TRBJ1-2 | TRBV15 | 13 | CATSQGRFYGYTF | TGTGCCACCAGCCAGGGTCGTTTTTATGGCTACACCTTC
NA | NA | TRBJ2-1 | TRBV27 | 16 | CASSLGPRVSYNEQFF | TGTGCCAGCAGTTTGGGTCCTCGGGTCTCCTACAATGAGCAGTTCTTC
NA | TRBD2 | TRBJ2-5 | TRBV5-5 | 17 | CASSWTSAGGAIEGQYF | TGTGCCAGCAGCTGGACGTCAGCGGGGGGGGCCATCGAGGGCCAGTACTTC
NA | NA | TRBJ1-6 | TRBV24-1 | 14 | CATSDSSRNSPLHF | TGTGCCACCAGTGATTCGTCCCGGAATTCACCCCTCCACTTT
NA | TRBD2 | TRBJ2-3 | TRBV7-9 | 13 | CATGTSGTDTQYF | TGTGCCACCGGGACTAGCGGCACAGATACGCAGTATTTT
once | TRBD1 | TRBJ2-7 | TRBV7-9 | 16 | CASSRLVGTALGEQYF | TGTGCCAGCAGCCGCCTAGTGGGGACAGCACTAGGCGAGCAGTACTTC
NA | TRBD2 | TRBJ2-5 | TRBV6-2/TRBV6-3 | 17 | CASSLRGSGGAQETQYF | TGTGCCAGCAGTTTACGGGGTAGCGGGGGGGCCCAAGAGACCCAGTACTTC
NA | NA | TRBJ1-4 | TRBV6-1 | 16 | CASSEGATPWREKLFF | TGTGCCAGCAGTGAAGGGGCCACTCCCTGGAGGGAAAAACTGTTTTTT
NA | TRBD2 | TRBJ2-1 | TRBV7-2 | 15 | CASSFSGGAVPEQFF | TGTGCCAGCAGCTTTAGCGGGGGGGCTGTACCTGAGCAGTTCTTC
large | TRBD1 | TRBJ1-5 | TRBV4-1 | 15 | CASSPGTASNQPQHF | TGCGCCAGCAGCCCGGGGACAGCTAGCAATCAGCCCCAGCATTTT
NA | TRBD2 | TRBJ2-5 | TRBV5-1 | 13 | CASSGLAKETQYF | TGCGCCAGCAGCGGACTAGCAAAAGAGACCCAGTACTTC
NA | TRBD1 | TRBJ2-5 | TRBV6-5 | 14 | CASTRTGVRETQYF | TGTGCCAGCACGAGGACAGGGGTACGAGAGACCCAGTACTTC
NA | NA | TRBJ1-3 | TRBV13 | 15 | CASSQLIGNGNTIYF | TGTGCCAGCAGCCAACTAATAGGAAACGGAAACACCATATATTTT
once | TRBD1 | TRBJ2-5 | TRBV30 | 14 | CAWNVRGRGETQYF | TGTGCCTGGAACGTCAGGGGGCGGGGAGAGACCCAGTACTTC
once | NA | TRBJ2-3 | TRBV2 | 13 | CASNPGYPDTQYF | TGTGCCAGCAACCCGGGGTATCCAGATACGCAGTATTTT
once | NA | TRBJ1-3 | TRBV5-5 | 15 | CASRGGHLAGNTIYF | TGTGCCAGCAGAGGGGGACATCTTGCTGGAAACACCATATATTTT
NA | TRBD1 | TRBJ2-7 | TRBV7-3 | 15 | CASSLAGTGEYEQYF | TGTGCCAGCAGCTTAGCCGGGACAGGGGAGTACGAGCAGTACTTC
once | NA | TRBJ1-1 | TRBV5-1 | 14 | CASRYLTANTEAFF | TGCGCCAGCAGATACCTGACAGCGAACACTGAAGCTTTCTTT
NA | TRBD1 | TRBJ1-3 | TRBV30 | 13 | CAWGTGIGNTIYF | TGTGCCTGGGGGACAGGGATAGGAAACACCATATATTTT
NA | NA | TRBJ2-1 | TRBV18 | 16 | CASSPQGGGTSSVQFF | TGTGCCAGCTCACCTCAGGGTGGGGGGACCTCCTCGGTACAGTTCTTC
NA | NA | TRBJ2-3 | TRBV2 | 14 | CASSELLVTDTQYF | TGTGCCAGCAGTGAATTACTAGTCACAGATACGCAGTATTTT
NA | NA | TRBJ2-5 | TRBV6-5 | 13 | CASREGGLETQYF | TGTGCCAGCAGGGAGGGGGGGCTGGAGACCCAGTACTTC
NA | NA | TRBJ2-1 | TRBV7-3 | 14 | CASSLLGGRNEQFF | TGTGCCAGCAGCTTATTGGGGGGACGAAATGAGCAGTTCTTC
once | NA | TRBJ1-2 | TRBV30 | 13 | CAWSVTLDYGYTF | TGTGCCTGGAGTGTGACACTAGACTATGGCTACACCTTC
few | NA | TRBJ1-6 | TRBV5-4 | 15 | CASSPMSSYNSPLHF | TGTGCCAGCAGCCCGATGAGCTCCTATAATTCACCCCTCCACTTT
NA | TRBD1 | TRBJ1-5 | TRBV6-6 | 15 | CASTWDRASNQPQHF | TGTGCCAGCACCTGGGACAGGGCTAGCAATCAGCCCCAGCATTTT
NA | TRBD2 | TRBJ2-1 | TRBV11-3 | 14 | CASSLGLAVNEQFF | TGTGCCAGCAGCTTAGGACTAGCCGTCAATGAGCAGTTCTTC